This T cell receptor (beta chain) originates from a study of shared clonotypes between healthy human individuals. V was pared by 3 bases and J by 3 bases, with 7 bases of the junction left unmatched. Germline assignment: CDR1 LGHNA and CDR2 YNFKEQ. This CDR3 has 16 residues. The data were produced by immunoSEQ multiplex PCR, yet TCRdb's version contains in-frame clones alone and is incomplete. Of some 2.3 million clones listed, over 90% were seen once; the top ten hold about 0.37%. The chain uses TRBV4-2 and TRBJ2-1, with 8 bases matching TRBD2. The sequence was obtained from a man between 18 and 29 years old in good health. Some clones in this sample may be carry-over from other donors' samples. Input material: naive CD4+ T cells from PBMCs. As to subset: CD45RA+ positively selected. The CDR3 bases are TGTGCCAGCAGCCAGGTACTAGCGGACATCTACAATGAGCAGTTCTTC. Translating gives CASSQVLADIYNEQFF.